A single sample is the source of the 19 T cell receptor beta chains below, sequenced in a study of beta chain features in type 1 diabetes. cDNA synthesis used the whole RNA isolate, giving expressed TCRB sequences. Measured with immunoSEQ multiplex PCR; TCRdb has only the in-frame clones, and not every one. This sample yields around 300,000 clones, of which 11% are seen a single time; around 0.015% belongs to the top ten. The sequencing input was naive CD4+ T cells from blood. The receptors originated from a woman aged 25 to 39 in good health.

In its sample, this clone was seen a few times. This rearrangement joins TRBV29-1 to TRBJ2-7; a weak D match, TRBD1 (6 bases). The CDR3 is 12 amino acids. Trimming removed 4 bases at V and 6 bases at J, with 13 bases between. CDR1 SQVTM and CDR2 ANQGSEA come from the germline V gene. CDR3 coding DNA: TGCAGCGTTGGTCGGCAGGGGCGCGAGCAGTACTTC. Its protein is CSVGRQGREQYF.

This chain joins TRBV5-1 and TRBJ2-7; 12 bases match TRBD1. CDR1 and CDR2 (germline): SGHRS, YFSETQ. The CDR3 has 15 amino acids. V dropped 3 bases and J dropped 6; count of bases not matched to a gene: 7. The CDR3 coding sequence is TGCGCCAGCAGCTCAGGGGACAGGGGGCTTTCCGAGCAGTACTTC. Its translation is CASSSGDRGLSEQYF.

The V call is TRBV19, the J call TRBJ2-7; 9 nucleotides line up with TRBD2. J was trimmed by 6 bases and V by 3 bases; bases with no gene match: 3. The CDR3 consists of 13 residues. CDR1 and CDR2 (germline): LNHDA, SQIVND (reference sequence). CDR3 nucleotides: TGTGCCAGTAGTATGTGGACTAGCGCCGAGCAGTACTTC. As protein: CASSMWTSAEQYF.

This clone was observed a handful of times. The rearrangement links TRBV19 to TRBJ2-1; TRBD1 is a possible D gene (6 bases). Trimming pared 6 bases from V and 6 bases from J, leaving 12 bases between. Germline CDR1 LNHDA, CDR2 SQIVND (reference sequence). The CDR3 extends over 13 amino acids. Here the CDR3 reads CASSRQQGNEQFF. Written as DNA, the CDR3 is TGTGCCAGTAGCCGGCAACAGGGCAATGAGCAGTTCTTC.

The V and J genes are TRBV4-2 and TRBJ2-7; 8 nucleotides line up with TRBD1. Per the germline V gene, CDR1 is LGHNA and CDR2 is YNFKEQ. V shed 4 bases, J shed 5 bases, and the junction held 4 bases outside the gene matches. The length of the CDR3 is 13 residues. CDR3 in amino acids: CASSPRQGNEQYF. The CDR3 DNA sequence: TGTGCCAGCAGCCCCCGACAGGGGAACGAGCAGTACTTC.

This clone was seen more than once but under ten times. Other DNA variants within this sample encode the same CDR3. V usage is TRBV15 and J usage is TRBJ1-5, with no clear D. CDR1 and CDR2 from the germline V gene are LNHNV and YYDKDF (reference sequence). This CDR3 is built from 13 residues. Trimming removed 1 base from V and 4 bases from J, with 5 bases in between. CDR3 region: CATSRVGNQPQHF. CDR3 DNA sequence: TGTGCCACCAGCAGAGTCGGGAATCAGCCCCAGCATTTT.

The V call is TRBV29-1, the J call TRBJ2-4; perhaps TRBD1 as D (5 bases). The germline V and J ends were trimmed by 3 bases and 6 bases, with 15 bases remaining between them. The CDR3 runs 14 residues. Germline V lookup: CDR1 SQVTM, CDR2 ANQGSEA. CDR3 protein: CSVEGTVTANIQYF. CDR3 coding DNA: TGCAGCGTTGAGGGTACCGTGACAGCAAACATTCAGTACTTC.

This clone appeared a few times. V usage is TRBV25-1 and J usage is TRBJ1-4, with 7 bases lining up with TRBD1. This CDR3 is 15 amino acids long. J gave up 0 bases and V 5 bases, and 3 bases lay outside the gene matches. Germline assignment: CDR1 MGHDK and CDR2 SYGVNS. CDR3 in DNA: TGTGCCAGCAGTCGGGACAGTACAACTAATGAAAAACTGTTTTTT. This sequence encodes CASSRDSTTNEKLFF.

The chain joins TRBV6-4 to TRBJ2-1; 7 positions match TRBD2. The CDR3 has 14 amino acids. Looked up from germline, CDR1 is MRHNA and CDR2 is SNTAGT. V lost 6 bases, J lost 5 bases, and 7 bases stayed unmatched. The CDR3 loop is CASSREGDNNEQFF. CDR3 sequence (DNA): TGTGCCAGCAGCAGGGAGGGAGACAACAATGAGCAGTTCTTC.

This clone appeared a few times. The chain links TRBV18 to TRBJ2-1; D perhaps matches TRBD2 (6 bases). Germline values: CDR1 KGHSH, CDR2 LQKENI. This CDR3 comprises 17 residues. V was trimmed by 0 bases and J by 0 bases, leaving 12 bases between them. The CDR3 region has the DNA TGTGCCAGCTCACCACCGGAGGGGACCGACTCCTACAATGAGCAGTTCTTC. Translation gives CASSPPEGTDSYNEQFF.

This rearrangement joins TRBV30 to TRBJ1-2; 12 bases are shared with TRBD1. Looked up from germline, CDR1 is GTSNPN and CDR2 is SVGIG (reference sequence). The CDR3 runs 13 residues. V shed 8 bases, J shed 7 bases, and the junction held 8 bases outside the gene matches. The CDR3 loop is CARDRGRVGGYTF. CDR3 bases: TGTGCCCGGGACAGGGGGCGAGTAGGTGGCTACACCTTC.

This clone was seen a handful of times. V usage is TRBV7-9 and J usage is TRBJ1-3; D perhaps matches TRBD1 (5 bases). CDR1 is SEHNR, CDR2 FQNEAQ, per germline (reference sequence). This CDR3 spans 14 amino acids. Trimming removed 6 bases from V and 4 bases from J, with 13 bases in between. CDR3 coding DNA: TGTGCCAGCAGAAAAGCAGGGTCGGGAAACACCATATATTTT. It translates to CASRKAGSGNTIYF. Complete variable domain (other parts from reference TRBV7-9 and TRBJ1-3): DTGVSQNPRHKITKRGQNVTFRCDPISEHNRLYWYRQTLGQGPEFLTYFQNEAQLEKSRLLSDRFSAERPKGSFSTLEIQRTEQGDSAMYLCASRKAGSGNTIYFGEGSWLTVV.

The J gene is TRBJ2-4, the V gene TRBV30; 10 bases map to TRBD2. This CDR3 region has 13 residues. Germline assignment: CDR1 GTSNPN and CDR2 SVGIG (reference sequence). J lost 15 bases, V lost 4 bases, and 12 bases had no gene match. The CDR3 sequence is CAWNPAGGPRVYF. The DNA for the CDR3 is TGTGCCTGGAATCCAGCGGGAGGGCCGCGTGTGTACTTC.

In its sample, this clone was seen a few times. The chain combines TRBV30 with TRBJ1-4, with D uncertain. The CDR3 consists of 15 residues. CDR1 and CDR2 (germline): GTSNPN, SVGIG (reference sequence). Trimming shortened V by 0 bases and J by 6 bases, and 14 bases separated the two germline ends. CDR3 bases: TGTGCCTGGAGTGTGCGGACTACAAGGGATGAAAAACTGTTTTTT. Translation gives CAWSVRTTRDEKLFF. The entire variable domain, with the rest obtained from reference TRBV30 and TRBJ1-4, is as follows: SQTIHQWPATLVQPVGSPLSLECTVEGTSNPNLYWYRQAAGRGLQLLFYSVGIGQISSEVPQNLSASRPQDRQFILSSKKLLLSDSGFYLCAWSVRTTRDEKLFFGSGTQLSVL.

The chain couples TRBV28 to TRBJ2-5; the match to TRBD2 covers 7 bases. The V gene end was trimmed by 7 bases and the J gene end by 5 bases; junction bases not matched to a gene: 7. Germline V gives CDR1 MDHEN, CDR2 SYDVKM. This CDR3 is 13 amino acids long. CDR3 DNA sequence: TGTGCCAGCACAGGCGGGAGTTGGGAGACCCAGTACTTC. Translated, it gives CASTGGSWETQYF.

V is TRBV29-1 and J is TRBJ2-5; maybe TRBD2 (5 bases). There are 13 residues in the CDR3. Germline loops: CDR1 SQVTM, CDR2 ANQGSEA. Trimming removed 2 bases from V and 5 bases from J, with 12 bases in between. The DNA of the CDR3 is TGCAGCGTTGAATACGGGGTCGGCGAGACCCAGTACTTC. It translates to CSVEYGVGETQYF.

This clone was counted only a few times. Different DNA sequences within this sample yield the same CDR3. The chain joins TRBV7-3 to TRBJ1-1; maybe TRBD1 (5 bases). CDR3 length equals 13 residues. CDR1 and CDR2 from the germline V gene are SGHTA and FQGTGA. V gave up 2 bases and J gave up 5 bases, with 9 bases separating them. This CDR3 reads CASSLSGGTEAFF. CDR3 sequence (DNA): TGTGCCAGCAGCTTATCCGGGGGAACTGAAGCTTTCTTT.

The genes are TRBV15 and TRBJ2-7; D unresolved. The CDR3 spans 15 residues. Per the germline V gene, CDR1 is LNHNV and CDR2 is YYDKDF (reference sequence). The V and J ends lost 0 bases and 1 base respectively, with 10 bases between them. Written as DNA, the CDR3 is TGTGCCACCAGCAGAGATTGGTCAGGATCCTACGAGCAGTACTTC. It yields the protein CATSRDWSGSYEQYF.

This clone appeared a few times. The CDR3, as DNA: TGTGCCAGCAGCACCCTGACAGGGAGACTCCTGAGGCAGTACTTC. Encoded protein: CASSTLTGRLLRQYF. This rearrangement joins TRBV9 to TRBJ2-7; 7 positions agree with TRBD1. Germline V gives CDR1 SGDLS, CDR2 YYNGEE. Trimming took 4 bases from V and 9 from J; bases not matched to a gene: 16. The CDR3 contains 15 residues.